This T cell receptor (beta chain) was captured by sequencing in a study of technical replicates of blood from four donors. Germline V lookup: CDR1 MNHEY, CDR2 SVGAGI. This CDR3 has 13 amino acids. Trimming cost V 2 bases and J 1 base, with 5 bases left between them. This table comes from immunoSEQ multiplex PCR, and its TCRdb copy is limited to in-frame clones, with some not included. Of some 70,000 clones listed, roughly 90% are singletons. This TCR derives from a human donor in good health. Some clones in this sample may be carry-over from other donors' samples. Input material: PBMCs. The chain carries TRBV6-5 and TRBJ1-1; unclear D gene. The CDR3 DNA reads as TGTGCCAGCAGTTACGAGGCGAACACTGAAGCTTTCTTT. Its translation is CASSYEANTEAFF.